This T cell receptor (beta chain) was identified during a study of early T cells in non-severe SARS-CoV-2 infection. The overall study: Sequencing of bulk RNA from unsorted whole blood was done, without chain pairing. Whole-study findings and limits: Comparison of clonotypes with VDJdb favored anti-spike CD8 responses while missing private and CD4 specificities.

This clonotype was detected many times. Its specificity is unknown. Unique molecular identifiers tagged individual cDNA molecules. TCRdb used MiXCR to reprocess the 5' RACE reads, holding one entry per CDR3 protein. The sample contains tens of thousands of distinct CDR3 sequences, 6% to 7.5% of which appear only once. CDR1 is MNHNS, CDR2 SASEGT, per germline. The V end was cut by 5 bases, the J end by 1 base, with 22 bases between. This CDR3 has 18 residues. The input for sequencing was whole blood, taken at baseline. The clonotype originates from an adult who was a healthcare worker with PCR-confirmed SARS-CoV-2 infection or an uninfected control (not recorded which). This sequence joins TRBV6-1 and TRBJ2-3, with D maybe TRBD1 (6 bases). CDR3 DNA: TGTGCCAGCAGTCAGTTTAAAGGTGACAGGCTTCGCACAGATACGCAGTATTTT. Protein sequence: CASSQFKGDRLRTDTQYF.